This TCR beta chain originates from a study of T-cell reconstitution after alpha-beta-depleted transplantation in children. Germline trimming cut 3 bases from V and 2 bases from J; bases unmatched to any gene: 3. The germline CDR1 and CDR2 sequences are SGHRS and YFSETQ. CDR3 size: 15 residues. The library targeted TCRbeta and was prepared with unique molecular identifiers. TCRdb reprocessed the PCR reads with MiXCR, giving one entry per CDR3 protein. Of roughly 590,000 distinct CDR3 sequences in the sample, approximately 17% are singletons; the top ten hold approximately 1%. This clonotype has a handful of counts.

The specimen was PBMCs from the stem cell graft donor, collected from the stem cell graft. The TCR was taken from a human donor who donated a stem cell graft to a child with acute myeloid leukemia. V usage is TRBV5-1 and J usage is TRBJ2-5; TRBD2 matches at 11 bases. In DNA, the CDR3 is TGCGCCAGCAGCTGGGGACTAGCGGATCAAGAGACCCAGTACTTC. Amino acids: CASSWGLADQETQYF.